Presented here are 26 T cell receptor beta chains from one specimen sequenced in a study of beta chain features in type 1 diabetes. The investigators reverse transcribed all of the isolated RNA, so they sequenced expressed TCRB transcripts. Assay: immunoSEQ multiplex PCR; the TCRdb copy retains only in-frame clones and omits some. The sample lists 810,000 or so clones, about a sixth occurring once. Source material: naive CD4+ T cells from blood. The receptor set was obtained from a woman aged 18-29 years in good health.

This clone has more than one count but fewer than ten. The same CDR3 arises from other DNA sequences in this sample as well. V and J are TRBV7-3 and TRBJ2-1, with TRBD2 identical over 9 bases. The CDR3 runs 15 residues. Looked up from germline, CDR1 is SGHTA and CDR2 is FQGTGA. The V segment lost 5 bases and the J segment 1 base; nucleotides outside the gene matches: 3. CDR3 sequence (DNA): TGTGCCAGCAGCCCAAGCGGGGGGTCCTACAATGAGCAGTTCTTC. Protein sequence: CASSPSGGSYNEQFF.

This chain links TRBV18 with TRBJ1-2; 8 bases map to TRBD1. The V gene end was trimmed by 3 bases and the J gene end by 7 bases; junction bases not matched to a gene: 7. This CDR3 comprises 14 residues. The germline V gene has CDR1 KGHSH and CDR2 LQKENI. The CDR3, as DNA: TGTGCCAGCTCACCGAAAGACAGGGGAGCTGGCTACACCTTC. Its protein product is CASSPKDRGAGYTF.

This chain's CDR3 is CAIIAGGRSDEQFF. CDR3 DNA sequence: TGTGCCATCATAGCGGGAGGGCGATCCGATGAGCAGTTCTTC. This chain uses TRBV28 with TRBJ2-1; 11 bases align to TRBD2. This CDR3 region has 14 residues. Looked up from germline, CDR1 is MDHEN and CDR2 is SYDVKM. V lost 10 bases, J lost 8 bases, and 10 bases stayed unmatched.

This clone was detected only a few times. The chain is built from TRBV28 and TRBJ1-2; perhaps TRBD1 as D (5 bases). Trimming shortened V by 7 bases and J by 0 bases, and 9 bases separated the two germline ends. Per germline, CDR1 MDHEN and CDR2 SYDVKM. This CDR3 region has 13 residues. The CDR3, as DNA: TGTGCCAGCATCGGGGGATCTAACTATGGCTACACCTTC. Residues: CASIGGSNYGYTF.

The J gene is TRBJ2-7, the V gene TRBV28; D is unresolved. This CDR3 has 13 residues. The germline V gene has CDR1 MDHEN and CDR2 SYDVKM. V was pared by 6 bases and J by 5 bases, with 14 bases between. CDR3 sequence reads: CASRPPTPHEQYF. In DNA, the CDR3 is TGTGCCAGCAGACCTCCAACTCCCCACGAGCAGTACTTC.

The chain has TRBV6-5 and TRBJ2-2; 9 bases map to TRBD2. The CDR3 is made up of 16 amino acids. J lost 2 bases, V lost 2 bases, and 3 bases had no gene match. The germline gives CDR1 MNHEY, CDR2 SVGAGI. The CDR3 coding sequence is TGTGCCAGCAGTTACCTTAGCGGGGGTAACACCGGGGAGCTGTTTTTT. Translation gives CASSYLSGGNTGELFF.

The CDR3 DNA is TGTGCCATCAGTGAGCGGGGAGTAGGCACTGAAGCTTTCTTT. It yields the protein CAISERGVGTEAFF. The chain recombines TRBV10-3 with TRBJ1-1; no firm D call. With 2 bases removed from V and 4 bases from J, the gap between germline ends came to 11 bases. CDR3 length equals 14 residues. Per the germline V gene, CDR1 is ENHRY and CDR2 is SYGVKD.

The chain has TRBV28 and TRBJ1-2, with TRBD1 matching over 7 bases. The length of the CDR3 is 15 residues. V was clipped by 3 bases and J by 1 base; unmatched bases: 5. Germline V gives CDR1 MDHEN, CDR2 SYDVKM. This chain's CDR3 is CASSFADRSNYGYTF. For the CDR3, the DNA is TGTGCCAGCAGTTTCGCGGACAGGAGTAACTATGGCTACACCTTC.

This rearrangement joins TRBV28 to TRBJ2-5; D perhaps matches TRBD2 (6 bases). Germline lookup yields CDR1 MDHEN and CDR2 SYDVKM. The CDR3 sequence is 14 residues long. V was shortened by 1 base and J by 9 bases, with 15 bases between the two germline ends. The CDR3 here is CASSLLEGPRAQYF. For the CDR3, the DNA is TGTGCCAGCAGTTTATTGGAGGGACCAAGGGCCCAGTACTTC.

The rearrangement joins TRBV18 to TRBJ2-4, with 8 bases matching TRBD2. Germline CDR1 KGHSH, CDR2 LQKENI. The CDR3 is made up of 13 amino acids. V was pared by 2 bases and J by 8 bases, with 2 bases of the junction left unmatched. CDR3 in amino acids: CASSPDSGDIQYF. The DNA for the CDR3 is TGTGCCAGCTCACCAGATAGCGGGGACATTCAGTACTTC.

This clone was picked up a small number of times. This chain joins TRBV18 and TRBJ2-1; 8 nucleotides align to TRBD2. J lost 7 bases, V lost 3 bases, and 8 bases had no gene match. The CDR3 is made up of 15 amino acids. In germline, CDR1 is KGHSH, CDR2 LQKENI. The CDR3 sequence: CASSPGLGDQNEQFF. CDR3 DNA: TGTGCCAGCTCACCGGGACTAGGAGATCAAAATGAGCAGTTCTTC.

This clone was seen a few times. V gene TRBV18 combines with J gene TRBJ2-3; the match to TRBD2 covers 9 bases. Per the germline V gene, CDR1 is KGHSH and CDR2 is LQKENI. The ends lost 2 bases at V and 6 bases at J; junction bases unmatched: 6. The CDR3 contains 15 residues. The CDR3 protein is CASSPVAGVPDTQYF. The CDR3 DNA is TGTGCCAGCTCACCAGTAGCGGGAGTTCCCGATACGCAGTATTTT. The full variable domain, completed using reference TRBV18 and TRBJ2-3, is NAGVMQNPRHLVRRRGQEARLRCSPMKGHSHVYWYRQLPEEGLKFMVYLQKENIIDESGMPKERFSAEFPKEGPSILRIQQVVRGDSAAYFCASSPVAGVPDTQYFGPGTRLTVL.

This CDR3 is CASRQGAHGYTF. The CDR3 nucleotides are TGTGCCAGCAGGCAGGGGGCCCATGGCTACACCTTC. The rearrangement joins TRBV28 to TRBJ1-2, with 8 bases that match TRBD1. Trimming cost V 6 bases and J 6 bases; bases outside gene matches: 3. From germline, CDR1 is MDHEN and CDR2 SYDVKM. CDR3 size: 12 residues.

This clone has just a few counts. The chain employs TRBV23-1 and TRBJ1-2, with 8 positions matching TRBD1. TRBV23-1 has ORF status, its function being uncertain. V was pared by 2 bases and J by 8 bases, with 13 bases of the junction left unmatched. CDR3 length: 16 amino acids. In DNA, the CDR3 is TGCGCCAGCAGTCAAGGTCTGGGCCAGGGGGCGCGGGGCTACACCTTC. This encodes CASSQGLGQGARGYTF.

The table lists this clone with a few counts. This chain joins TRBV2 and TRBJ2-1; D not certain. The ends were cut back, 2 bases at V and 13 bases at J, with 21 bases in the middle. Germline lookup yields CDR1 SNHLY and CDR2 FYNNEI. The CDR3 spans 15 residues. CDR3 region: CASSESRLPTLAQFF. Here the CDR3 DNA reads TGTGCCAGCAGTGAATCCCGGCTCCCTACCTTGGCTCAGTTCTTC.

The chain's CDR3 is CATRRHGELFF. The CDR3, as DNA: TGTGCCACCCGCCGGCACGGGGAGCTGTTTTTT. The J gene is TRBJ2-2, the V gene TRBV6-5; D remains ambiguous. CDR1 and CDR2 (germline): MNHEY, SVGAGI. The CDR3 runs to 11 residues. Trimming took 10 bases from V and 7 from J, leaving 10 bases between them.

This chain links TRBV27 with TRBJ2-5; D is ambiguous. This CDR3 has 10 amino acids. The V end was cut by 4 bases, the J end by 11 bases, with 8 bases between. Germline CDR1 is MNHEY and CDR2 is SMNVEV (reference sequence). CDR3 protein: CASSYLVQYF. DNA of the CDR3: TGTGCCAGCAGTTATCTAGTTCAGTACTTC.

This clone appeared a few times. This sequence joins TRBV13 and TRBJ1-1; D unresolved. In germline, CDR1 is PRHDT, CDR2 FYEKMQ (reference sequence). The ends were cut back, 2 bases at V and 1 base at J, with 5 bases in the middle. The CDR3 extends over 13 amino acids. For the CDR3, the DNA is TGTGCCAGCAGCTTAAAAGGGAACACTGAAGCTTTCTTT. Amino acid sequence: CASSLKGNTEAFF.

This clone was recorded a few times. The chain employs TRBV10-3 and TRBJ1-3, with 9 bases that match TRBD1. Losses at the gene ends were 7 bases for V and 3 bases for J; bases not matched to a gene: 4. CDR3 size: 14 residues. Germline-derived CDR1 and CDR2 are ENHRY and SYGVKD. This CDR3 is CAITPGQGGNTIYF. In DNA form, the CDR3 reads TGTGCCATCACCCCGGGACAGGGTGGAAACACCATATATTTT.

This clone was found a few times. The CDR3 region has the DNA TGCGCCAGCAGCGACCCTCGGGGCCAAGAGACCCAGTACTTC. Protein product: CASSDPRGQETQYF. This chain uses TRBV5-1 with TRBJ2-5; D is possibly TRBD2 (5 bases). Between the trimmed V and J ends, which lost 4 bases and 1 base, there was a span of 11 bases. CDR1 and CDR2 (germline): SGHRS, YFSETQ. The CDR3 spans 14 residues.

This clone was counted a few times. The J gene is TRBJ2-1, the V gene TRBV5-1, with a weak D call TRBD2 (6 bases). This CDR3 region has 15 residues. Germline CDR1 SGHRS, CDR2 YFSETQ. V lost 4 bases and J 5 bases, leaving 16 bases between the germline ends. CDR3 loop: CASSLLDGTDNEQFF. The CDR3 coding sequence is TGCGCCAGCAGCCTTCTCGACGGGACTGACAATGAGCAGTTCTTC.

This chain links TRBV28 with TRBJ2-7; tentative D call: TRBD1 (6 bases). Trimming pared 6 bases from V and 0 bases from J, leaving 15 bases between. Looked up from germline, CDR1 is MDHEN and CDR2 is SYDVKM. The CDR3 loop spans 15 amino acids. CDR3 region: CASSRQATSSYEQYF. The CDR3 region has the DNA TGTGCCAGCAGCCGACAGGCGACCAGCTCCTACGAGCAGTACTTC.

This chain connects TRBV7-2 to TRBJ2-3; maybe TRBD2 (5 bases). The CDR3 length is 15 residues. V was pared by 3 bases and J by 7 bases, with 17 bases between. Germline V gene data show CDR1 as SGHTA and CDR2 as FQGNSA. CDR3: CASSLSLVQRHTQYF. DNA for the CDR3: TGTGCCAGCAGCTTGAGCCTCGTGCAGCGGCATACGCAGTATTTT.

The chain uses TRBV19 and TRBJ1-2; 8 positions agree with TRBD1. After removal of 5 bases from V and 4 bases from J, the junction contained 6 bases not matched to a gene. This CDR3 has 14 amino acids. Germline assignment: CDR1 LNHDA and CDR2 SQIVND (reference sequence). The CDR3: CASSSGGVPYGYTF. CDR3 in DNA: TGTGCCAGTAGTTCAGGGGGCGTTCCCTATGGCTACACCTTC.

This chain uses TRBV4-1 with TRBJ2-5; D gene ambiguous. V was clipped by 1 base and J by 0 bases, with 6 bases between them. Germline V gene lookup returns CDR1 MGHRA and CDR2 YSYEKL. This CDR3 has 14 residues. DNA for the CDR3: TGCGCCAGCAGCCAAGGGAGACACCAAGAGACCCAGTACTTC. This gives the protein CASSQGRHQETQYF.

This chain links TRBV7-3 with TRBJ2-3; D not certain. The germline V and J ends were trimmed by 2 bases and 4 bases, with 10 bases remaining between them. The CDR3 extends over 14 amino acids. Germline CDR1 SGHTA, CDR2 FQGTGA. The CDR3 sequence: CASSLGGFADTQYF. In DNA form, the CDR3 reads TGTGCCAGCAGCTTAGGCGGTTTTGCAGATACGCAGTATTTT.